What follows is one T cell receptor beta chain and its context. Its cognate antigen is unknown. This specimen belongs to a study of vaccination and CD4 T cells after COVID-19. Study-level information: Samples were taken after vaccination, a median of roughly 65 days after dose two, with a range of 14 to 241. Overlapping SARS-CoV-2, HCoV-NL63, HCoV-OC43 and HCoV-229E spike peptides stimulated the cells. Study observations and caveats: Post-vaccination reactive clonotypes (median around 40) did not differ significantly from post-infection (under 22).

This CDR3 is built from 12 residues. The germline gives CDR1 DFQATT, CDR2 SNEGSKA (reference sequence). V was pared by 3 bases and J by 1 base, with 5 bases between. Cultured CD4+ T cell DNA was sequenced using the Oncomine TCR Beta short-read assay. TCRdb reanalysed the PCR reads using MiXCR and keeps one entry per CDR3 protein. The sample comprises roughly 12,000 distinct CDR3 sequences, about 45% of which are singletons, and 21% rests with the top ten. Noted treatment: roughly ten-day PBMC culture with coronavirus spike peptide pools or control peptides (ViraFEST assay). PBMC cultures, at over 1.5 million cells per well, received approximately 10 IU/ml IL-2 and 8 to 10 ug/ml peptide pools.

The rearrangement links TRBV20-1 to TRBJ2-3, with D hard to call. The specimen was CD4+ T cells from blood, cultured in vitro. This clonotype originated in a human donor who had recovered from COVID-19. The DNA for the CDR3 is TGCAGTGCTAGCGGAGGCACAGATACGCAGTATTTT. The encoded protein is CSASGGTDTQYF.